In its sample, the clone carrying this TCR beta chain was seen a few times. This specimen belongs to a study of blood T cell repertoires in COVID-19. Across the whole study: Donors in the United States, Italy and Spain gave samples during acute or convalescent COVID-19.

Germline-derived CDR1 and CDR2 are SEHNR and FQNEAQ (reference sequence). The CDR3 has 14 amino acids. After removal of 6 bases from V and 8 bases from J, the junction contained 7 bases not matched to a gene. Method: immunoSEQ multiplex PCR; TCRdb's copy keeps in-frame clones and lacks some. The sample lists approximately 170,000 clones; under 85% were seen once. The Seattle patients, enrolled during active infection, were followed longitudinally. The receptor was isolated from a woman aged 70 to 79 with COVID-19, enrolled during active disease. Source material: peripheral blood. The chain joins TRBV7-9 to TRBJ1-6, with TRBD1 matching over 7 bases. The CDR3 spells CASRGTGAHSPLHF. CDR3 coding DNA: TGTGCCAGCAGGGGAACAGGGGCTCATTCACCCCTCCACTTT.